The clone carrying this TCR beta chain was recorded many times. The data originate from a study of T cells in Graves' hyperthyroidism and ophthalmopathy. The CDR3 extends over 17 amino acids. The V gene's germline CDR1 is MNHNS and CDR2 SASEGT. V was pared by 3 bases and J by 1 base, with 8 bases of the junction left unmatched. RNA transcripts served as the template for amplifying TCR beta CDR3 regions. HTBI primers drove first-round RT-PCR of the TCR CDR3. MiXCR, applied by TCRdb to the multiplex PCR reads, yields one record per CDR3 protein. Of hundreds of thousands of distinct CDR3 sequences listed, 16% were seen once; the top ten hold 3.8%.

This chain connects TRBV6-1 to TRBJ1-3, with 8 bases identical to TRBD1. The receptor was derived from a woman in her twenties or thirties with Graves' hyperthyroidism. Sequences were obtained from blood. CDR3 amino acids: CASSDVGQVPSGNTIYF. DNA for the CDR3: TGTGCCAGCAGTGACGTGGGACAGGTCCCGTCTGGAAACACCATATATTTT.